Here is one T cell receptor (beta chain) with its context. Deep-level running was used for the assay. Genomic DNA of every subset was divided equally among multiple immunoSEQ plates. Clones were sequenced by immunoSEQ multiplex PCR, and TCRdb holds only the in-frame ones, with some missing. The table shows some 490,000 clones, with approximately 84% occurring only once. The sample is drawn from a study of shared clonotypes between healthy human individuals. Germline loops: CDR1 SGHRS, CDR2 YFSETQ. After removal of 2 bases from V and 7 bases from J, the junction contained 11 bases not matched to a gene. The CDR3 loop spans 16 amino acids. Unsorted material relied on 90 million to 100 million PBMCs as the source of genomic DNA.

The receptor's source is a woman aged 35 to 49 in good health. Some clones in this sample may be carry-over from other donors' samples. The V gene is TRBV5-1, the J gene TRBJ2-5; TRBD1 matches at 10 bases. Sequenced: PBMCs. CDR3 coding DNA: TGCGCCAGCAGCTTCGACAGGGGGCCACCGGTCGGGACCCAGTACTTC. Translated: CASSFDRGPPVGTQYF.